A selection of T cell receptor beta chains follows, all from one sample in a study of CD8+CD57+ T cells in acquired aplastic anemia. TCRdb re-called the reads through MiXCR, storing one row per CDR3 protein. The repertoire holds 150,000 to 200,000 distinct CDR3 sequences, with approximately 43% as singletons. The sample comprised sorted CD4+, CD8+, or CD8+CD57+ T cells (not recorded which) from PBMCs. Source of these receptors: a human donor in good health. CDR3s include the opening cysteine and the closing phenylalanine or tryptophan. D genes are given only for firm matches. Size tells how often a clone was seen (once, few, many) or the class of an expanded clone, and some rows leave it out.

v_gene,abundance,d_gene,j_gene,CDR3nt,CDR3aa
TRBV11-1,.,.,TRBJ2-1,TGTGCCAGCAGCCCAAAGCTGGGAGGAGGGCACAATGAGCAGTTCTTC,CASSPKLGGGHNEQFF
TRBV12-3/TRBV12-4,many,.,TRBJ2-3,TGTGCCAGCAGTTTCCTCCCGCCTCAACTCGTGTTTTTT,CASSFLPPQLVFF
TRBV20-1,once,.,TRBJ2-7,TGCAGTGCTAGTGAGCCAGGAACCCACGAGCAGTACTTC,CSASEPGTHEQYF
TRBV5-1,.,.,TRBJ2-1,TGCGCCAGCAGCGCATGGGGACCAACCAATGAGCAGTTCTTC,CASSAWGPTNEQFF
TRBV20-1,.,.,TRBJ1-3,TGCAGTGCTAACAGGGAAAGGGGAAACACCATATATTTT,CSANRERGNTIYF
TRBV7-9,many,.,TRBJ2-5,TGTGCCAGCAGCGTTTTCTCCCTGAGGGTCAGAGGAGAGACCCAGTACTTC,CASSVFSLRVRGETQYF
TRBV5-1,many,.,TRBJ1-6,TGCGCCAGCAGAGGGGAGAGCTCCTATAATTCACCCCTCCACTTT,CASRGESSYNSPLHF
TRBV20-1,few,TRBD1,TRBJ2-7,TGCAGTGCTAGAGATAGGGGGACAGGGACCTACGAGCAGTACTTC,CSARDRGTGTYEQYF
TRBV7-2,many,.,TRBJ2-5,TGTGCCAGCAGCTTGCTTCGAGGAGGCCAAGAGACCCAGTACTTC,CASSLLRGGQETQYF
TRBV19,many,TRBD2,TRBJ2-1,TGTGCCAGTAGTATAGCCGTCCTAGCGGGATCCTACAATGAGCAGTTCTTC,CASSIAVLAGSYNEQFF
TRBV19,few,.,TRBJ1-6,TGTGCCAGTAGTATAGTGGGGTTAAATTCACCCCTCCACTTT,CASSIVGLNSPLHF
TRBV24-1,many,TRBD2,TRBJ2-3,TGTGCCACCACAACTAGCGGTAGCACAGATACGCAGTATTTT,CATTTSGSTDTQYF
TRBV2,few,TRBD1,TRBJ2-7,TGTGCCAATACAGGGGTGGACTCCTACGAGCAGTACTTC,CANTGVDSYEQYF
TRBV12-3/TRBV12-4,.,.,TRBJ2-7,TGTGCCAGCAGTACCCGGACGGGGTACGAAGAGCAGTACTTC,CASSTRTGYEEQYF
TRBV5-6,many,.,TRBJ2-5,TGTGCCAGCAGCTTTAGGTGGGTGGGTGGAGGAGAGACCCAGTACTTC,CASSFRWVGGGETQYF
TRBV11-2,many,TRBD2,TRBJ2-3,TGTGCCAGCAGCTCCAAGGGAATTGGAGCGGGGGGTGATACGCAGTATTTT,CASSSKGIGAGGDTQYF
TRBV20-1,.,TRBD1,TRBJ2-7,TGCAGTGCTAGACGGGACAGGGACCACGAGCAGTACTTC,CSARRDRDHEQYF
TRBV9,many,.,TRBJ2-2,TGTGCCAGCAGCGTAGAGCCGGGGGAGCTGTTTTTT,CASSVEPGELFF
TRBV3-1,many,.,TRBJ2-7,TGTGCCAGCAGCCAATCGACCTACGAGCAGTACTTC,CASSQSTYEQYF
TRBV11-2,many,.,TRBJ2-7,TGTGCCAGCAGCCCCCTTGTTATCTCCTACGAGCAGTACTTC,CASSPLVISYEQYF
TRBV5-6,many,.,TRBJ2-5,TGTGCCAGCAGCTTGGCCGGGGCAGGGGCCCCCGAGACCCAGTACTTC,CASSLAGAGAPETQYF
TRBV20-1,many,TRBD2,TRBJ2-2,TGCAGTGCTAGATCTAGCGGGAGGGACACCGGGGAGCTGTTTTTT,CSARSSGRDTGELFF
TRBV2,.,TRBD1,TRBJ2-5,TGTGCCAGCAAAGGACAGGGTCAAGAGACCCAGTACTTC,CASKGQGQETQYF
TRBV7-2,many,.,TRBJ2-1,TGTGCCAGCAGCCGCTTGACTGGACGTTCCTCTGACAATGAGCAGTTCTTC,CASSRLTGRSSDNEQFF
TRBV11-2,few,.,TRBJ2-3,TGTGCCAGCAGCTTAGACCGGCCGGGGGGCAGAGATACGCAGTATTTT,CASSLDRPGGRDTQYF
TRBV12-5,many,.,TRBJ2-4,TGTGCTAGTGGTGCGGCAGGGAACATTCAGTACTTC,CASGAAGNIQYF
TRBV7-9,few,.,TRBJ1-2,TGTGCCAGCAGCTTTGAGTTCTCTGGCTACACCTTC,CASSFEFSGYTF
TRBV20-1,.,.,TRBJ2-5,TGCAGTGCTAGAGGGTCAGAAGAGACCCAGTACTTC,CSARGSEETQYF
TRBV18,.,TRBD1,TRBJ1-1,TGTGCCAGCTCCCTCGGGGGACAGTGCAACACTGAAGCTTTCTTT,CASSLGGQCNTEAFF
TRBV14,many,.,TRBJ1-4,TGTGCCAGCAGCCAAGATCTCGGTGAAAAACTGTTTTTT,CASSQDLGEKLFF
TRBV30,.,.,TRBJ1-1,TGTGCCTGGAGGGTTAACAGGATGCAGAAGAACACTGAAGCTTTCTTT,CAWRVNRMQKNTEAFF
TRBV15,.,.,TRBJ1-2,TGTGCCACCAGCATTAGGGGCGCGTATCATGGCTACACCTTC,CATSIRGAYHGYTF
TRBV7-3,.,TRBD1,TRBJ2-7,TGTGCCAGCAGCTTAAGGGGGACAGACTACGAGCAGTACTTC,CASSLRGTDYEQYF
TRBV9,.,.,TRBJ1-1,TGTGCCAGCAGCATAGGGACCGACACTGAAGCTTTCTTT,CASSIGTDTEAFF
TRBV5-1,many,.,TRBJ1-1,TGCGCCAGCAGTGGTCCGGGTCTTGAAGCTTTCTTT,CASSGPGLEAFF
TRBV6-1,few,.,TRBJ1-2,TGTGCCAGCAGTGACCTTGGGGGGGGTTATGGCTACACCTTC,CASSDLGGGYGYTF
TRBV15,.,.,TRBJ2-7,TGTGCCACCAGCACTGGAGGGGACCTCTACGAGCAGTACTTC,CATSTGGDLYEQYF
TRBV19,.,.,TRBJ2-3,TGTGCCAGTAGGGGGGAAAGCACAGATACGCAGTATTTT,CASRGESTDTQYF
TRBV20-1,.,.,TRBJ2-7,TGCAGTGCTACACAGGGAAGTCAGAACGAGCAGTACTTC,CSATQGSQNEQYF
TRBV20-1,many,.,TRBJ2-3,TGCAGTGCTAGCCTGGGGGGCACAGATACGCAGTATTTT,CSASLGGTDTQYF
TRBV25-1,.,TRBD1,TRBJ1-5,TGTGCCAGTGCAGGGGGCTCGAGCAATCAGCCCCAGCATTTT,CASAGGSSNQPQHF
TRBV20-1,medium-sized,.,TRBJ2-7,TGCAGTGCTAGAGATCTTGCGGAAGAGCAGTACTTC,CSARDLAEEQYF
TRBV6-1,.,TRBD2,TRBJ2-1,TGTGCCAGCACCCCCTCGCGGGGGGGCAGTAGGAATGAGCAGTTCTTC,CASTPSRGGSRNEQFF